A selection of T cell receptor beta chains follows, all from one sample in a study of monozygotic twins with inflammatory bowel disease. Reprocessing the 5' RACE reads, TCRdb reports a single entry for every CDR3 protein and omits DNA. In total, the table holds around 370,000 distinct CDR3 sequences. Sequenced material: blood. The receptors here all came from a human donor with ulcerative colitis or Crohn's disease, or a healthy co-twin of an affected twin (not recorded which). Each CDR3 is given with its conserved first and last residue.

V gene	J gene	CDR3 protein
TRBV20-1	TRBJ2-7	CSAWTGGSYEQYF
TRBV4-2	TRBJ2-7	CASSERERGEQYF
TRBV7-9	TRBJ1-5	CASSSAPQDQPQHF
TRBV6-1	TRBJ1-5	CASSERRFRPQHF
TRBV5-1	TRBJ1-1	CASSLGVLRGTEAFF
TRBV3-1	TRBJ2-3	CASSQVGAADTQYF
TRBV27	TRBJ2-7	CASRTGEGYEQYF
TRBV5-7	TRBJ2-6	CASSLVGSVRDRGLTGANVLTF
TRBV19	TRBJ1-1	CASSSRRGLGDTEAFF
TRBV20-1	TRBJ2-7	CSARDMGGAYEQYF
TRBV7-3	TRBJ2-2	CASSLLAAANTGELFF
TRBV5-6	TRBJ2-7	CASSLDPGNSYEQYF
TRBV5-1	TRBJ2-7	CASSLALLDRGYEQYF
TRBV9	TRBJ1-4	CASSVEAGITSFHKLVF
TRBV20-1	TRBJ1-1	CSAISVQGPTEAFF
TRBV5-1	TRBJ2-7	CASSVQGDSYEQYF
TRBV12-3/TRBV12-4	TRBJ2-1	CASSLGRTGEQFF
TRBV7-2	TRBJ2-1	CASSLASALYNEQFF
TRBV7-2	TRBJ2-1	CASSLARDRGRTYYYNEQFF
TRBV4-3	TRBJ2-7	CASSQEAGDRYEQYF
TRBV5-6	TRBJ2-5	CASSSRSGGLVFRQETQYF
TRBV7-2	TRBJ1-6	CASSKGGTAVSSPLHF
TRBV7-2	TRBJ1-4	CASSPGGGYNEKLFF
TRBV29-1	TRBJ2-3	CSVESSPGTQYF
TRBV11-1	TRBJ2-7	CASSLVGTPREQYF
TRBV13	TRBJ2-3	CASSSGTSLWAQYF
TRBV9	TRBJ2-7	CASSGGTSGASLYF
TRBV11-2	TRBJ1-2	CASSLTRQSYGYTF
TRBV4-1	TRBJ2-3	CASSQDTLGGGQYF
TRBV3-1	TRBJ2-2	CASSPDLARRGTGELFF
TRBV18	TRBJ2-7	CASSPVGRAIASYEQYF
TRBV4-1	TRBJ2-5	CASSQLLQVGETQYF
TRBV7-9	TRBJ2-7	CASSNRNEQYF
TRBV7-2	TRBJ2-1	CASSLRPSGGVNEQFF
TRBV7-2	TRBJ1-4	CASSGTGSNEKLFF
TRBV7-9	TRBJ2-7	CASSLALWNDEQYF
TRBV12-3/TRBV12-4	TRBJ1-2	CASSHFALLGYGYTF
TRBV5-1	TRBJ2-6	CASSFSIVSGANVLTF
TRBV20-1	TRBJ2-1	CSARNLGGSYNEQFF
TRBV29-1	TRBJ2-7	CSVARDNSYEQYF
TRBV7-2	TRBJ2-5	CASSLAPDSFQETQYF
TRBV7-2	TRBJ2-7	CASSLESASGEQYF
TRBV28	TRBJ1-5	CASSGGQSNQPQHF
TRBV5-1	TRBJ1-6	CASSPAGYVSSPLHF
TRBV28	TRBJ2-5	CASRSGSRGLETQYF
TRBV19	TRBJ1-5	CASSPAGRGLSQPQHF
TRBV27	TRBJ2-2	CASSLDRALGGELFF
TRBV7-2	TRBJ1-4	CASSLGWTNEKLFF
TRBV27	TRBJ2-2	CASQTSGGPRTGELFF
TRBV5-5	TRBJ2-1	CASSSLVGSYNEQFF
TRBV12-3/TRBV12-4	TRBJ2-3	CASSVWGLGDTQYF
TRBV4-2	TRBJ2-7	CASSQGGFRSYEQYF